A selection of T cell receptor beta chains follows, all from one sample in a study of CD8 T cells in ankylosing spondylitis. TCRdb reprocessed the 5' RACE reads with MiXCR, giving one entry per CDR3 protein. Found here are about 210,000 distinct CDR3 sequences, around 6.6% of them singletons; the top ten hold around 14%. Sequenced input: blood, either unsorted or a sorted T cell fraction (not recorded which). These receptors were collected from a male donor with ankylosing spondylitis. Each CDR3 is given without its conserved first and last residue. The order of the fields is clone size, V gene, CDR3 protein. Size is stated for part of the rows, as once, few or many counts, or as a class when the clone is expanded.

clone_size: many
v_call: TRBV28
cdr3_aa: ASSHLGTYEQY

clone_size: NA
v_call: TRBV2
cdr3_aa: ASGTTSYEQY

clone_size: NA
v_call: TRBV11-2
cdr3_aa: ASTYRSYEQY

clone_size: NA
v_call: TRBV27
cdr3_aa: ASSFTRAYEQY

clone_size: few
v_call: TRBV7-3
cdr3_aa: ASSSARPGDIEYNEQF

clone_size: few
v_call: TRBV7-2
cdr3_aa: ASSSMKREGFNEQF

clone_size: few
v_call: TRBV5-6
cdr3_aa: ASSPGILYEQY

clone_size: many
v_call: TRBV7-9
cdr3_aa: ASTLARTGEAF

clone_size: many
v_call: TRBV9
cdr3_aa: ASSPPDLREIGTQY

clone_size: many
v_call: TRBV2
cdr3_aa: ASGDSEAF

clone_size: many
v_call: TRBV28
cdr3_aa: ASSLNPRTGGVEAF

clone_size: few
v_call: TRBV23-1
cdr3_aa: ASSQSPRGEGAQETQY

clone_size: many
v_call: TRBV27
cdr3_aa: ASRATGQGYEQY

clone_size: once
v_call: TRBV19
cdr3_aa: ASSLDNTDTQY

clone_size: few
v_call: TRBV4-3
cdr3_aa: ASSLQRRAHPGMQY

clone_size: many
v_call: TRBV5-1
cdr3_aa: ASSPGQGLYNEQF

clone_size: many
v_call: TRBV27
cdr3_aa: ASGLGTRGNQPQH